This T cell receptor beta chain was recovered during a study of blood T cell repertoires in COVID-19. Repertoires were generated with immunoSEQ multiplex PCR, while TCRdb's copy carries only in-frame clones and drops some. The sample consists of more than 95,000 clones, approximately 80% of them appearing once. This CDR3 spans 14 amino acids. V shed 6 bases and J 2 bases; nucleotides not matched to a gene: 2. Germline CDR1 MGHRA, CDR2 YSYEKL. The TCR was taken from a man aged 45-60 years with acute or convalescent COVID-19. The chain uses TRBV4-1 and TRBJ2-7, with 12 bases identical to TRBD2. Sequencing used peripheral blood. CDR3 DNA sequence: TGCGCCAGCAGAGGACTAGCGGGGACCTACGAGCAGTACTTC. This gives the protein CASRGLAGTYEQYF.